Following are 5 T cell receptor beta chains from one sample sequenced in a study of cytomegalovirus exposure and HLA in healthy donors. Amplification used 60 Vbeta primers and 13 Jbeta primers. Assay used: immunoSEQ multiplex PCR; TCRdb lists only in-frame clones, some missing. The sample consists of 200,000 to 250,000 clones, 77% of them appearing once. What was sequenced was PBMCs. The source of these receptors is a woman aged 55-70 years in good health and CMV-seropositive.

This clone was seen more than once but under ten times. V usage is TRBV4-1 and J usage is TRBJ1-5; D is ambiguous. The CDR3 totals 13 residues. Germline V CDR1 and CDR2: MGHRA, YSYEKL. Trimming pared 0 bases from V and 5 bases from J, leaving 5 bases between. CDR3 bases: TGCGCCAGCAGCCAAGATCGGTATCAGCCCCAGCATTTT. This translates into CASSQDRYQPQHF.

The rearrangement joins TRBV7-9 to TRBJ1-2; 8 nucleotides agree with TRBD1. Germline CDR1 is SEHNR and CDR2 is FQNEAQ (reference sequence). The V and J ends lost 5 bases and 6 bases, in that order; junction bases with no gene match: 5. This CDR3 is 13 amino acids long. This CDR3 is CASSPGQGHGYTF. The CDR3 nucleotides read TGTGCCAGCAGCCCAGGACAGGGCCATGGCTACACCTTC.

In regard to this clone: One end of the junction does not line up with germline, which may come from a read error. The CDR3 DNA reads TGTGCCAGCAGCTTAGGTTTTTGGGCGGGGGGCACGTACGATCAGTACTTC. The encoded protein is CASSLGFWAGGTYDQYF. This chain uses TRBV7-2 with TRBJ2-7; the match to TRBD2 covers 8 bases. The CDR3 consists of 17 residues. From germline, CDR1 is SGHTA and CDR2 FQGNSA.

This CDR3 reads CASSEGSGGTEAFF. The CDR3 nucleotides read TGCGCCAGCAGCGAAGGATCGGGGGGGACTGAAGCTTTCTTT. J is TRBJ1-1 and V is TRBV5-1; D possibly corresponds to TRBD1 (5 bases). This CDR3 comprises 14 residues. Germline assignment: CDR1 SGHRS and CDR2 YFSETQ. V shed 4 bases and J shed 5 bases, with 15 bases lying between them.

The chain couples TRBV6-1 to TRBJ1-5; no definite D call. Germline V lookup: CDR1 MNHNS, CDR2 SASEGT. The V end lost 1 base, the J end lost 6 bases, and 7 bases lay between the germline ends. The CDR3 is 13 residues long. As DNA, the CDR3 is TGTGCCAGCAGTGAAGAAGGAGGTCAGCCCCAGCATTTT. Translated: CASSEEGGQPQHF.